Following are 10 T cell receptor beta chains from one sample sequenced in a study of blood T cell repertoires in COVID-19. Using immunoSEQ multiplex PCR, the repertoire was profiled, and TCRdb retains in-frame clones only, with some absent. The data contain some 66,000 clones, about 80% of them singletons. What was sequenced was peripheral blood. The source is a man aged 55 to 70 with acute or convalescent COVID-19.

This clone was detected a few times. The V gene is TRBV11-2, the J gene TRBJ1-2, with 7 bases identical to TRBD1. CDR3 length equals 13 residues. The trim removed 0 bases at V and 6 bases at J, leaving 1 base unmatched. The germline gives CDR1 SGHAT, CDR2 FQNNGV. This CDR3 reads CASSLDRGDGYTF. The CDR3 region has the DNA TGTGCCAGCAGCTTAGACAGGGGGGATGGCTACACCTTC. Full variable domain (missing parts from reference TRBV11-2 and TRBJ1-2): EAGVAQSPRYKIIEKRQSVAFWCNPISGHATLYWYQQILGQGPKLLIQFQNNGVVDDSQLPKDRFSAERLKGVDSTLKIQPAKLEDSAVYLCASSLDRGDGYTFGSGTRLTVV.

The V gene is TRBV7-8, the J gene TRBJ2-1, with 7 bases lining up with TRBD1. Germline CDR1 and CDR2: SGHVS and FQNEAQ. J gave up 3 bases and V 1 base, and 9 bases lay outside the gene matches. This CDR3 contains 17 residues. CDR3 sequence reads: CASSLGEGGRRYNEQFF. The CDR3 DNA reads as TGTGCCAGCAGCTTAGGTGAAGGGGGCAGGCGCTACAATGAGCAGTTCTTC.

The genes are TRBV2 and TRBJ2-1; 7 bases are shared with TRBD2. The germline V gene encodes CDR1 SNHLY and CDR2 FYNNEI. This CDR3 comprises 15 residues. The junction had 5 bases not matched to a gene; V was cut back by 2 bases and J by 4 bases. CDR3 in DNA: TGTGCCAGCAGTGAAAATACTAGCGCTTACAATGAGCAGTTCTTC. Translated, it gives CASSENTSAYNEQFF.

V and J are TRBV6-5 and TRBJ1-2; the D gene is possibly TRBD1 (5 bases). Germline-derived CDR1 and CDR2 are MNHEY and SVGAGI. This CDR3 comprises 14 residues. Trimming removed 0 bases at V and 3 bases at J, with 8 bases between. DNA of the CDR3: TGTGCCAGCAGTTACTCGCGGGGCTACTATGGCTACACCTTC. It encodes CASSYSRGYYGYTF.

The V gene is TRBV7-9, the J gene TRBJ1-2, with TRBD1 matching 7 bases. Germline V gene sequence: CDR1 SEHNR, CDR2 FQNEAQ (reference sequence). This CDR3 spans 15 amino acids. V lost 2 bases to trimming and J lost 1 base; unmatched junction nucleotides: 4. In DNA form, the CDR3 reads TGTGCCAGCAGCTTATCCGGGACAGTTAACTATGGCTACACCTTC. Residues: CASSLSGTVNYGYTF.

This sequence joins TRBV7-9 and TRBJ2-1; D call uncertain. Germline CDR1 is SEHNR and CDR2 is FQNEAQ (reference sequence). The CDR3 is made up of 12 amino acids. Trimming removed 10 bases at V and 10 bases at J, with 17 bases between. Here the CDR3 reads CATPTSLGEQFF. In DNA, the CDR3 is TGTGCCACCCCGACGTCCCTAGGCGAGCAGTTCTTC.

The chain uses TRBV5-1 and TRBJ1-1; unclear D gene. The CDR3 spans 8 residues. Trimming took off 6 bases at V and 9 bases at J, with 3 bases between the two ends. Germline CDR1 reads SGHRS; CDR2 reads YFSETQ. The CDR3 loop is CASNKAFF. The CDR3 coding sequence is TGCGCCAGCAACAAAGCTTTCTTT.

The chain carries TRBV11-2 and TRBJ2-7; 12 nucleotides align to TRBD2. The germline CDR1 and CDR2 sequences are SGHAT and FQNNGV. The CDR3 consists of 16 residues. After removal of 2 bases from V and 0 bases from J, the junction contained 2 bases not matched to a gene. The CDR3 loop is CASSLTSGGFSYEQYF. CDR3 nucleotide sequence: TGTGCCAGCAGCTTAACTAGCGGGGGGTTCTCCTACGAGCAGTACTTC. Full variable domain (remainder filled in from reference TRBV11-2 and TRBJ2-7): EAGVAQSPRYKIIEKRQSVAFWCNPISGHATLYWYQQILGQGPKLLIQFQNNGVVDDSQLPKDRFSAERLKGVDSTLKIQPAKLEDSAVYLCASSLTSGGFSYEQYFGPGTRLTVT.

The V call is TRBV5-1, the J call TRBJ2-3, with D maybe TRBD2 (5 bases). V was cut by 4 bases and J by 5 bases, with 14 bases left in between. The CDR3 has 14 amino acids. Per the germline V gene, CDR1 is SGHRS and CDR2 is YFSETQ. DNA of the CDR3: TGCGCCAGCAGCCAGGACCCGGGAAGAGATACGCAGTATTTT. Translated, it gives CASSQDPGRDTQYF. Full variable domain (remainder filled in from reference TRBV5-1 and TRBJ2-3): KAGVTQTPRYLIKTRGQQVTLSCSPISGHRSVSWYQQTPGQGLQFLFEYFSETQRNKGNFPGRFSGRQFSNSRSEMNVSTLELGDSALYLCASSQDPGRDTQYFGPGTRLTVL.

This clone occurred once. This chain connects TRBV11-3 to TRBJ1-6, with 7 nucleotides matching TRBD1. The CDR3 has 18 residues. The germline V gene encodes CDR1 SGHNT and CDR2 YENEEA. Trimming at V came to 6 bases and at J to 6 bases, leaving 17 bases not matched to a gene. CDR3 coding DNA: TGTGCCAGCAGACCCCTCCTTGTCCGGGACAGTACTAATTCACCCCTCCACTTT. Translated: CASRPLLVRDSTNSPLHF.